This T cell receptor (beta chain) is drawn from a study of PD-L1 blockade in urothelial cancer. About the research overall: Atezolizumab at 1,200 mg intravenously every 3 weeks was started by patients at some point between 2014 and 2015. Blood analysis occurred 3 weeks (second dose) and 6 weeks after treatment start.

Indicated time point: peripheral blood 6 weeks after treatment start. Sequenced by immunoSEQ multiplex PCR; TCRdb stores in-frame clones only, minus some. The profile shows about 38,000 clones, around 88% of them singletons. On this clone itself: The germline gene is not matched at one end of the junction; a read error may be the cause.

The TCR comes from a man aged 60 to 69 with urothelial cancer. Sequencing used PBMCs, obtained around atezolizumab (anti-PD-L1) treatment.

The CDR3: CASSSAGDGGHF. The DNA of the CDR3 is TGTGCCAGCAGTTCAGCGGGAGACGGCGGCCACTTC. V is TRBV2 and J is TRBJ2-4; TRBD2 aligns across 8 bases. The CDR3 has 12 amino acids. From germline, CDR1 is SNHLY and CDR2 FYNNEI. The full variable domain, its missing parts supplied by reference TRBV2 and TRBJ2-4, is EPEVTQTPSHQVTQMGQEVILRCVPISNHLYFYWYRQILGQKVEFLVSFYNNEISEKSEIFDDQFSVERPDGSNFTLKIRSTKLEDSAMYFCASSSAGDGGHFGAGTRLSVL.